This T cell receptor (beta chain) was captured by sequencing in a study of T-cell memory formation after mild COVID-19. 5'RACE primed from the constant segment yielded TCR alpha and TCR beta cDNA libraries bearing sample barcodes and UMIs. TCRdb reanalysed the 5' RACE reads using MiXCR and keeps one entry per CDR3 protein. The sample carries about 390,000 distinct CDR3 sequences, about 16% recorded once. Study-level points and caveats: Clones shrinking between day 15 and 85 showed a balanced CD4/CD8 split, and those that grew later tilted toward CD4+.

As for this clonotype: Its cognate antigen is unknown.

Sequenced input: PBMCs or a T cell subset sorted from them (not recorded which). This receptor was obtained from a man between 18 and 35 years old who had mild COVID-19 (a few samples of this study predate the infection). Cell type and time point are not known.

The CDR3 region has the DNA TGTGCCAGCAGTTACCCCCAGCCCCAGCATTTT. It yields the protein CASSYPQPQHF. The genes are TRBV6-2 or TRBV6-3 and TRBJ1-5; D remains unclear. CDR3 length equals 11 residues. CDR1 and CDR2 from the germline V gene are MNHEY and SVGEGT. V was pared by 2 bases and J by 7 bases, with 3 bases between.